Presented here are 23 T cell receptor beta chains from one specimen sequenced in a study of blood T cell repertoires in COVID-19. Profiled with immunoSEQ multiplex PCR; TCRdb holds only in-frame clones, not every one. The data contain over 85,000 clones, around 87% of them singletons. The specimen sequenced was peripheral blood. These receptors came from a woman aged 50 to 60 with COVID-19, enrolled during active disease.

The rearrangement uses TRBV28 and TRBJ1-1, with D hard to call. CDR1 is MDHEN, CDR2 SYDVKM, per germline. CDR3 size: 13 residues. The ends were cut back, 3 bases at V and 11 bases at J, with 16 bases in the middle. The CDR3: CASSLIGKQQAFF. CDR3 nucleotide sequence: TGTGCCAGCAGTTTGATTGGAAAACAACAGGCTTTCTTT. The variable domain in full, completed from reference TRBV28 and TRBJ1-1, reads DVKVTQSSRYLVKRTGEKVFLECVQDMDHENMFWYRQDPGLGLRLIYFSYDVKMKEKGDIPEGYSVSREKKERFSLILESASTNQTSMYLCASSLIGKQQAFFGQGTRLTVV.

This clone occurred once. This chain connects TRBV27 to TRBJ1-5; 9 nucleotides align to TRBD1. Germline lookup yields CDR1 MNHEY and CDR2 SMNVEV (reference sequence). The length of the CDR3 is 14 residues. V shed 6 bases and J 6 bases; nucleotides not matched to a gene: 6. The CDR3 region is CASSDGTGSQPQHF. The CDR3 coding sequence is TGTGCCAGCAGCGACGGGACAGGGAGTCAGCCCCAGCATTTT.

The V call is TRBV21-1, the J call TRBJ2-1; no check of the table's D call, TRBD2, against the DNA was made. TRBV21-1 is termed a pseudogene. The length of the CDR3 is 15 residues. CDR3 bases: TGTGCCAGCAGCAAAGTAGCGGGGGGGCAGGATGAGCAGTTCTTC. The encoded protein is CASSKVAGGQDEQFF.

In its sample, this clone was seen a few times. The chain uses TRBV2 and TRBJ1-4; 8 bases agree with TRBD1. The germline CDR1 and CDR2 sequences are SNHLY and FYNNEI. This CDR3 region has 16 residues. Germline trimming cut 8 bases from V and 3 bases from J; bases unmatched to any gene: 11. CDR3 sequence: CASAKSGGLANEKLFF. The CDR3 DNA is TGTGCCAGCGCTAAGTCAGGGGGCCTTGCTAATGAAAAACTGTTTTTT.

This clone has only one observation. V gene TRBV20-1 combines with J gene TRBJ2-1; 8 nucleotides match TRBD2. Trimming removed 3 bases from V and 3 bases from J; junction bases left unmatched: 4. The germline CDR1 and CDR2 sequences are DFQATT and SNEGSKA (reference sequence). The length of the CDR3 is 14 residues. The CDR3 nucleotides read TGCAGTGCTAGTCCGGGGGGGCTCTACAATGAGCAGTTCTTC. Its protein product is CSASPGGLYNEQFF.

This sequence joins TRBV4-2 and TRBJ2-7; 7 bases match TRBD2. Per the germline V gene, CDR1 is LGHNA and CDR2 is YNFKEQ. J lost 5 bases, V lost 3 bases, and 4 bases had no gene match. The CDR3 extends over 13 amino acids. CDR3 loop: CASSQGGTHEQYF. The CDR3 DNA reads TGTGCCAGCAGCCAGGGGGGGACCCACGAGCAGTACTTC.

The DNA of the CDR3 is TGCAGTGCTAGGCAGGGGAACGAGCAGTACTTC. It is translated as CSARQGNEQYF. V usage is TRBV20-1 and J usage is TRBJ2-7, with D possibly being TRBD1 (6 bases). The CDR3 consists of 11 residues. In germline, CDR1 is DFQATT, CDR2 SNEGSKA (reference sequence). Trimming left V 3 bases short and J 5 bases short, with 8 bases between.

The chain uses TRBV7-2 and TRBJ2-1, with D uncertain. Germline-derived CDR1 and CDR2 are SGHTA and FQGNSA. With 2 bases removed from V and 10 bases from J, the gap between germline ends came to 12 bases. This CDR3 has 13 amino acids. CDR3 protein: CASSLPTFPEQFF. The CDR3 bases are TGTGCCAGCAGCTTACCGACTTTTCCGGAGCAGTTCTTC. The variable domain in full, with the rest retrieved from reference TRBV7-2 and TRBJ2-1, is GAGVSQSPSNKVTEKGKDVELRCDPISGHTALYWYRQSLGQGLEFLIYFQGNSAPDKSGLPSDRFSAERTGGSVSTLTIQRTQQEDSAVYLCASSLPTFPEQFFGPGTRLTVL.

The J gene is TRBJ1-5, the V gene TRBV18; D is perhaps TRBD1 (5 bases). The CDR3 sequence is 13 residues long. V was pared by 5 bases and J by 4 bases, with 9 bases between. The germline V gene has CDR1 KGHSH and CDR2 LQKENI. CDR3 amino acids: CASSGGENQPQHF. CDR3 in DNA: TGTGCCAGCTCAGGGGGGGAAAATCAGCCCCAGCATTTT.

The J gene is TRBJ2-7, the V gene TRBV4-2, with 12 bases identical to TRBD2. Trimming took 1 base from V and 4 from J; bases not matched to a gene: 8. The V gene's germline CDR1 is LGHNA and CDR2 YNFKEQ. This CDR3 has 17 residues. The CDR3 DNA follows: TGTGCCAGCAGCCAAGGGTCGCTAGCGGGGGGGAGGTACGAGCAGTACTTC. This encodes CASSQGSLAGGRYEQYF.

The chain recombines TRBV11-3 with TRBJ2-3, with TRBD2 identical over 9 bases. The CDR3 runs 15 residues. V shed 4 bases and J 4 bases; nucleotides not matched to a gene: 6. Looked up from germline, CDR1 is SGHNT and CDR2 is YENEEA. The CDR3 reads CASSSRGGNPDTQYF. The CDR3 coding sequence is TGTGCCAGCAGCTCGCGGGGGGGCAATCCAGATACGCAGTATTTT.

The CDR3 is CASSHPGTRNTEAFF. In DNA form, the CDR3 reads TGCGCCAGCAGCCACCCCGGGACAAGGAACACTGAAGCTTTCTTT. V is TRBV4-1 and J is TRBJ1-1; D may be TRBD1 (6 bases). Germline CDR1 reads MGHRA; CDR2 reads YSYEKL. This CDR3 is built from 15 residues. Between the trimmed V and J ends, which lost 3 bases and 1 base, there was a span of 12 bases.

The chain recombines TRBV7-9 with TRBJ2-1; 7 nucleotides line up with TRBD2. CDR3 length: 15 residues. The V and J ends lost 5 bases and 3 bases, in that order; junction bases with no gene match: 7. Germline V gene lookup returns CDR1 SEHNR and CDR2 FQNEAQ (reference sequence). The CDR3 region is CASSPSREDYNEQFF. The CDR3 nucleotides are TGTGCCAGCAGCCCCAGCCGGGAGGACTACAATGAGCAGTTCTTC.

Turning to this clone: A far larger clone is one nucleotide away, so this likely arose from a read error. This sample includes further DNA sequences coding for the same CDR3. The chain has TRBV6-1 and TRBJ1-3, with D possibly TRBD1 on 5 matching bases. V was shortened by 1 base and J by 0 bases, with 7 bases between the two germline ends. Germline assignment: CDR1 MNHNS and CDR2 SASEGT. The CDR3 covers 15 residues. The CDR3 sequence is CASSEDRNSGNTIYF. CDR3 sequence (DNA): TGTGCCAGCAGTGAAGACAGGAACTCTGGAAACACCATATATTTT.

The chain recombines TRBV12-2 with TRBJ2-3; the D call in the table, TRBD1, was not verified against the DNA. TRBV12-2 is given as a pseudogene. CDR3 length equals 16 residues. The CDR3 sequence is CASRFTGTGGADTQYF. CDR3 bases: TGTGCAAGTCGCTTTACCGGGACAGGGGGCGCAGATACGCAGTATTTT.

A single count supports this clone. This sample includes further DNA sequences coding for the same CDR3. The rearrangement links TRBV5-1 to TRBJ2-2; D may be TRBD1 (6 bases). CDR3 size: 12 residues. The germline V gene has CDR1 SGHRS and CDR2 YFSETQ. With 5 bases removed from V and 6 bases from J, the gap between germline ends came to 8 bases. The CDR3 protein is CASSQGSGELFF. CDR3 in DNA: TGCGCCAGCAGTCAGGGGTCCGGGGAGCTGTTTTTT.

The rearrangement uses TRBV27 and TRBJ1-1; 9 nucleotides agree with TRBD1. The germline V gene has CDR1 MNHEY and CDR2 SMNVEV (reference sequence). The V segment lost 7 bases and the J segment 0 bases; nucleotides outside the gene matches: 9. This CDR3 region has 16 residues. The CDR3 spells CASTLTTGGMNTEAFF. CDR3 sequence (DNA): TGTGCCAGCACTTTGACGACAGGGGGGATGAACACTGAAGCTTTCTTT.

This chain links TRBV4-1 with TRBJ2-7; possible D gene TRBD1, 7 bases. Trimming removed 1 base at V and 6 bases at J, with 13 bases between. This CDR3 contains 14 residues. From germline, CDR1 is MGHRA and CDR2 YSYEKL. CDR3 nucleotide sequence: TGCGCCAGCAGCCAAGTGACAGGGACTTCCGAGCAGTACTTC. It yields the protein CASSQVTGTSEQYF.

The J gene is TRBJ1-1, the V gene TRBV9; TRBD1 agrees at 7 bases. Germline V lookup: CDR1 SGDLS, CDR2 YYNGEE. With 6 bases clipped from V and 3 bases from J, the junction kept 5 bases outside the gene matches. CDR3 length: 13 amino acids. This CDR3 is CASTGTADTEAFF. In DNA, the CDR3 is TGTGCCAGCACCGGGACAGCGGACACTGAAGCTTTCTTT.

V gene TRBV13 combines with J gene TRBJ2-5; D is perhaps TRBD1 (6 bases). V shed 5 bases and J shed 7 bases, with 14 bases lying between them. Germline CDR1 is PRHDT and CDR2 is FYEKMQ (reference sequence). This CDR3 has 13 residues. CDR3: CASSQGQYGTQYF. The CDR3 DNA follows: TGTGCCAGCAGCCAAGGACAGTACGGGACCCAGTACTTC.

This chain links TRBV24-1 with TRBJ2-2, with D perhaps matching TRBD1 (6 bases). The length of the CDR3 is 15 residues. V was trimmed by 4 bases and J by 6 bases, leaving 14 bases between them. Germline V gene data show CDR1 as KGHDR and CDR2 as SFDVKD. The CDR3 sequence is CATSEPNRAAGELFF. The DNA of the CDR3 is TGTGCCACCAGTGAACCGAACAGGGCGGCCGGGGAGCTGTTTTTT.

The V gene is TRBV4-2, the J gene TRBJ2-2, with 7 bases fitting TRBD2. The CDR3 runs 16 residues. V lost 2 bases to trimming and J lost 5 bases; unmatched junction nucleotides: 8. Germline lookup yields CDR1 LGHNA and CDR2 YNFKEQ. The CDR3 loop reads CASSQPAGNLTGELFF. CDR3 bases: TGTGCCAGCAGCCAACCAGCGGGGAACCTGACCGGGGAGCTGTTTTTT.

This rearrangement joins TRBV5-1 to TRBJ2-1; 8 nucleotides line up with TRBD2. The V gene's germline CDR1 is SGHRS and CDR2 YFSETQ. J gave up 9 bases and V 3 bases, and 8 bases lay outside the gene matches. The CDR3 sequence is 14 residues long. In DNA form, the CDR3 reads TGCGCCAGCAGCTCCTTAGCGGGGAATACTGAGCAGTTCTTC. Translating it yields CASSSLAGNTEQFF.